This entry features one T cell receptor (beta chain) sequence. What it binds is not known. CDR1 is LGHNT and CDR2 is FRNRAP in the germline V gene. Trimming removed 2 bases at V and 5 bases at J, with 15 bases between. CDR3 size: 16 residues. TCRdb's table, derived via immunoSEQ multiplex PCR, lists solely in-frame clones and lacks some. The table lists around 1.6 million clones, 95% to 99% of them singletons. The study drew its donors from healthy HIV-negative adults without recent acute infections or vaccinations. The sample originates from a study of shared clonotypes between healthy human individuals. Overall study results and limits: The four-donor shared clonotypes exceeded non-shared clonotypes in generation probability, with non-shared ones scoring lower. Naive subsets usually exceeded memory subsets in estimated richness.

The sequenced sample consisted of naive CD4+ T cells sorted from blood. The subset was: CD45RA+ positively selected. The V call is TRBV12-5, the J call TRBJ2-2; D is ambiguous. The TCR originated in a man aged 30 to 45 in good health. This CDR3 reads CASGLRVAGWTGELFF. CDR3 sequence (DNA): TGTGCTAGTGGTTTGCGGGTGGCCGGATGGACCGGGGAGCTGTTTTTT.